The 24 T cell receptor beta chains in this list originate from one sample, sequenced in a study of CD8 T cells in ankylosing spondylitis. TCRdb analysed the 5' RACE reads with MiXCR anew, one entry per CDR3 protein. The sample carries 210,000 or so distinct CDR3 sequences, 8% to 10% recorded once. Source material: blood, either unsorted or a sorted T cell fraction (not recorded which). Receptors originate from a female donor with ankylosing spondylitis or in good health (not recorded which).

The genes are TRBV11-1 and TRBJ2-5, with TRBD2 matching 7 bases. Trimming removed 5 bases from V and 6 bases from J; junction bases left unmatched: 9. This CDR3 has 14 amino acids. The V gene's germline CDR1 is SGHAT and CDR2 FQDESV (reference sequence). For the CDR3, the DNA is TGTGCCAGCAGCCGTATCGGGGGGACGAAGACCCAGTACTTC. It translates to CASSRIGGTKTQYF.

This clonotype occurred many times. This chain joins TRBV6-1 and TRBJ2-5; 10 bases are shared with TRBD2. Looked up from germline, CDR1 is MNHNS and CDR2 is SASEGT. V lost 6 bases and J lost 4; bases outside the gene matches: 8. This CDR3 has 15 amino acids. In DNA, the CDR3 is TGTGCCAGCAGCCTCAGCGGGAGGGTTGGAGAGACCCAGTACTTC. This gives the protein CASSLSGRVGETQYF.

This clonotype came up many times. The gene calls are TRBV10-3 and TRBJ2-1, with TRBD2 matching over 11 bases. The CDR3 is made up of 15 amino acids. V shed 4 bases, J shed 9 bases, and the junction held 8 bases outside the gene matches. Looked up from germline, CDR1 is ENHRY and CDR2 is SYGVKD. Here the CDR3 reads CAISGSGRAGVEQFF. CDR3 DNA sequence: TGTGCCATCAGTGGTAGCGGGAGGGCCGGGGTTGAGCAGTTCTTC.

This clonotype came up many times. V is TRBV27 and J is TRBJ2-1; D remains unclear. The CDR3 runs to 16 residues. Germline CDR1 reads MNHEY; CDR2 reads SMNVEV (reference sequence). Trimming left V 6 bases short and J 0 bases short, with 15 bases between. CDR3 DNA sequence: TGTGCCAGCAGGACCATGAAACCGGTCTCCTACAATGAGCAGTTCTTC. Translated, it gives CASRTMKPVSYNEQFF.

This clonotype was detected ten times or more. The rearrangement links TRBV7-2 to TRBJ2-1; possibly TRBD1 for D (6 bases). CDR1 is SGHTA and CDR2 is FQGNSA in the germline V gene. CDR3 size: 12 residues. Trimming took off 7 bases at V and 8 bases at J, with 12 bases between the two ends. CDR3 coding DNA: TGTGCCAGCACCCTACAGGGCGATGAGCAGTTCTTC. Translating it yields CASTLQGDEQFF.

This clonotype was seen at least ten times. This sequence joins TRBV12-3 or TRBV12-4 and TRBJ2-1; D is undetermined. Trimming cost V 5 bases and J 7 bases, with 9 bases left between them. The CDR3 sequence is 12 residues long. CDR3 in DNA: TGTGCCAGCAGTCCGGAAGGGAATGAGCAGTTCTTC. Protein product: CASSPEGNEQFF.

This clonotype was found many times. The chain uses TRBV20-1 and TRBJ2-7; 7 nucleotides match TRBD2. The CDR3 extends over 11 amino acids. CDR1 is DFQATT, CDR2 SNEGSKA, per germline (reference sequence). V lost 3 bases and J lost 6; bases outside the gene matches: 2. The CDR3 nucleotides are TGCAGTGCTAGCCCTAGCGGCGAGCAGTACTTC. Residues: CSASPSGEQYF.

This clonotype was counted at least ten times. The CDR3 bases are TGCAGTGCTAGGCCCTCGCTACAAGAGACCCAGTACTTC. This sequence encodes CSARPSLQETQYF. The gene calls are TRBV20-1 and TRBJ2-5, with D unresolved. This CDR3 region has 13 residues. Trimming pared 3 bases from V and 2 bases from J, leaving 10 bases between. Germline values: CDR1 DFQATT, CDR2 SNEGSKA (reference sequence).

This CDR3 is CASTNPGALGGGYTF. The CDR3 nucleotides are TGTGCCAGCACCAATCCAGGGGCCCTGGGAGGTGGCTACACCTTC. The chain is built from TRBV28 and TRBJ1-2; tentative D call: TRBD1 (6 bases). This CDR3 has 15 amino acids. The germline V gene has CDR1 MDHEN and CDR2 SYDVKM. Trimming shortened V by 7 bases and J by 7 bases, and 22 bases separated the two germline ends.

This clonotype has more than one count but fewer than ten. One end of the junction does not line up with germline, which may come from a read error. CDR3 nucleotides: TGTACCAGCAGTTTAGGTCGCTACGAGCAGTACTTC. Translating gives CTSSLGRYEQYF. V and J are TRBV7-2 and TRBJ2-7; no definite D call. Germline-derived CDR1 and CDR2 are SGHTA and FQGNSA. This CDR3 has 12 residues.

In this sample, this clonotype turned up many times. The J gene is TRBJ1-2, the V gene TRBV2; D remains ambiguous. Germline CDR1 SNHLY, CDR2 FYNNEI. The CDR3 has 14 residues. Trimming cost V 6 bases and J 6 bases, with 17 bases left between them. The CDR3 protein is CASSARWRVDGYTF. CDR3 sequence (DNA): TGTGCCAGCAGCGCCCGGTGGAGGGTCGATGGCTACACCTTC.

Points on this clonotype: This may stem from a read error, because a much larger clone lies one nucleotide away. The CDR3 region is CTSSLASGSVYNEQFF. For the CDR3, the DNA is TGTACCAGCAGTTTGGCTAGCGGGAGTGTCTACAATGAGCAGTTCTTC. The V call is TRBV12-3 or TRBV12-4, the J call TRBJ2-1; 10 positions match TRBD2. There are 16 residues in the CDR3.

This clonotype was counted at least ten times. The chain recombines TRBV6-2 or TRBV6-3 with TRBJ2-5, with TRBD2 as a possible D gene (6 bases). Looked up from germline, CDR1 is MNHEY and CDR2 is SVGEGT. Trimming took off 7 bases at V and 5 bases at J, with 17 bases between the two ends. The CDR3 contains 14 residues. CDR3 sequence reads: CASTPLGGLETQYF. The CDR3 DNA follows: TGTGCCAGCACCCCATTGGGAGGTTTGGAGACCCAGTACTTC.

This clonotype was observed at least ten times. The CDR3 DNA sequence: TGTGCCAGCAGTGGTGACGACGTCAGGGCTTTCTTT. This sequence encodes CASSGDDVRAFF. The gene calls are TRBV12-3 or TRBV12-4 and TRBJ1-1; D is undetermined. The CDR3 has 12 residues. The ends were cut back, 5 bases at V and 11 bases at J, with 15 bases in the middle.

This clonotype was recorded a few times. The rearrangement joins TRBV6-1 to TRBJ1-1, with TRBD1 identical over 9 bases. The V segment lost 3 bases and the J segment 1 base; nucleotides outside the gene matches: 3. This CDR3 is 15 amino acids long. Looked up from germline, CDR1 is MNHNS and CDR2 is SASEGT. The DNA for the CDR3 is TGTGCCAGCAGTGAGGGACAGGGTAAGAACACTGAAGCTTTCTTT. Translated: CASSEGQGKNTEAFF.

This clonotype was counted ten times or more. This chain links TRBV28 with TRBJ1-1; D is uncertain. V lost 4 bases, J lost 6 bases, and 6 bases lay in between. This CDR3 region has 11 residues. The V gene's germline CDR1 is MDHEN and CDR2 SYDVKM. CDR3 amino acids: CASSSHPEAFF. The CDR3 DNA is TGTGCCAGCAGTTCACACCCTGAAGCTTTCTTT.

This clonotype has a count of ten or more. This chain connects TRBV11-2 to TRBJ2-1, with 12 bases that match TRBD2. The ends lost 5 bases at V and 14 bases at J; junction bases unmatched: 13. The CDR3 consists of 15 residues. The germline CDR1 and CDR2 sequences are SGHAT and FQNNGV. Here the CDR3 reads CASSALGLAGGPKFF. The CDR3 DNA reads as TGTGCCAGCAGCGCTCTGGGGCTAGCGGGAGGGCCGAAGTTCTTC.

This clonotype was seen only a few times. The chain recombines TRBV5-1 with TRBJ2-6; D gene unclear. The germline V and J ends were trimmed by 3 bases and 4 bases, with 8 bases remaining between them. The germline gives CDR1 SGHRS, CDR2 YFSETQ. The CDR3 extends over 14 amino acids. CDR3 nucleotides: TGCGCCAGCAGCTCAATAGACGGGGCCAACGTCCTGACTTTC. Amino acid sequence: CASSSIDGANVLTF.

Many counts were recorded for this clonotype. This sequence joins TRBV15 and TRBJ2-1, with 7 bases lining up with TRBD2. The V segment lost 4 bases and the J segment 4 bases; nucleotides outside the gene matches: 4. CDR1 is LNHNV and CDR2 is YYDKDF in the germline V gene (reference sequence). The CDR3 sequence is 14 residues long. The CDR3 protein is CATSISGMYNEQFF. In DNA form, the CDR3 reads TGTGCCACCAGCATAAGCGGGATGTACAATGAGCAGTTCTTC.

The CDR3 DNA sequence: TGTGCCAGCAGCCCGGACGGCTATACGCAGTATTTT. Amino acids: CASSPDGYTQYF. The rearrangement joins TRBV7-9 to TRBJ2-3; D gene uncertain. The CDR3 spans 12 residues. Germline V gene lookup returns CDR1 SEHNR and CDR2 FQNEAQ (reference sequence). V was clipped by 5 bases and J by 7 bases, with 10 bases between them. Variable domain in full (rest from reference TRBV7-9 and TRBJ2-3): DTGVSQNPRHKITKRGQNVTFRCDPISEHNRLYWYRQTLGQGPEFLTYFQNEAQLEKSRLLSDRFSAERPKGSFSTLEIQRTEQGDSAMYLCASSPDGYTQYFGPGTRLTVL.

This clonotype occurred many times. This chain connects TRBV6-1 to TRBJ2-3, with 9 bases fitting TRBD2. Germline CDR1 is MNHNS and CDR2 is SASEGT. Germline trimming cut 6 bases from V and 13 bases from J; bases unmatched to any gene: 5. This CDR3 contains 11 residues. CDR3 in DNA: TGTGCCAGCAGGGACGGGACTAGCAAGTATTTT. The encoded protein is CASRDGTSKYF.

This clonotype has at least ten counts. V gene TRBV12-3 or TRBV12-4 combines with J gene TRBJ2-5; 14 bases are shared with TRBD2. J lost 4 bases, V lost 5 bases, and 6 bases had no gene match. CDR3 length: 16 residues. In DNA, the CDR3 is TGTGCCAGCAGTCCGGGACTAGCGGGAGTCGGAGAGACCCAGTACTTC. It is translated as CASSPGLAGVGETQYF.

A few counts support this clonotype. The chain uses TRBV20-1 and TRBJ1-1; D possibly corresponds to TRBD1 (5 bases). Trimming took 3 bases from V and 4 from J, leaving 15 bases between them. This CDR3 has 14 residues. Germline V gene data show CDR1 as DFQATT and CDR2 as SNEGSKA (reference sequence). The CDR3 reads CSASGRERVTEAFF. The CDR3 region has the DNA TGCAGTGCTAGTGGCAGGGAGCGGGTCACTGAAGCTTTCTTT.

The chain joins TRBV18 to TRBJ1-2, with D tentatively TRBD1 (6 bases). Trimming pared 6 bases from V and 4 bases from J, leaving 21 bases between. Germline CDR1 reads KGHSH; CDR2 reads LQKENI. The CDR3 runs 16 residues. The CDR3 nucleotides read TGTGCCAGCTCGTCGGACAGAGACAGTCCAACCTATGGCTACACCTTC. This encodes CASSSDRDSPTYGYTF.